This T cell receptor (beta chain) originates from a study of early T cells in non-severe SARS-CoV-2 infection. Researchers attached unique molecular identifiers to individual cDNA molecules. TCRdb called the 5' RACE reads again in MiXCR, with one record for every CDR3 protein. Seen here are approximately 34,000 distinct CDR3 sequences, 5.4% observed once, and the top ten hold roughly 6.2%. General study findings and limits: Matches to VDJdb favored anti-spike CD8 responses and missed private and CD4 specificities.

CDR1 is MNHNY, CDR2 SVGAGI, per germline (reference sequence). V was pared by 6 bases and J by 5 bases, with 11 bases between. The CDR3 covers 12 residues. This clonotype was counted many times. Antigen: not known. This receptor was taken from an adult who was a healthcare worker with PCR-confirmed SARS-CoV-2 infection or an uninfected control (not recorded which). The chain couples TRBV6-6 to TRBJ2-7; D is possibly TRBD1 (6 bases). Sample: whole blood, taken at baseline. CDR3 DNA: TGTGCCAGCAGCACACAGGGACACGAGCAGTACTTC. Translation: CASSTQGHEQYF.